A single sample is the source of the 26 T cell receptor beta chains below, sequenced in a study of T cell responses to AZD1222 COVID-19 vaccine (dated by TCRdb to the early 2020s). Reading the label with the study, this specimen's time point is: about 28 days (+/-7) after the second vaccine dose. Library method: the immunoSEQ multiplex PCR assay. Here the immuneACCESS table is served through TCRdb, limited to in-frame sequences with V and J called. Missing clones are a known gap in these copies; in checked studies unresolved V genes cover under half, and the rest lacks a known reason. This sample is represented by some 120,000 clones; roughly nine tenths of them were singletons. The ten largest account for roughly 1.4% of the sample. The material sequenced was peripheral blood, taken 28 days after the second AZD1222 dose. These receptors were obtained from an adult who received the AZD1222 COVID-19 vaccine.

This clone is a singleton in its sample. The rearrangement links TRBV11-2 to TRBJ1-6, with 10 bases identical to TRBD1. CDR1 is SGHAT, CDR2 FQNNGV, per germline. After removal of 1 base from V and 9 bases from J, the junction contained 3 bases not matched to a gene. The CDR3 has 15 residues. For the CDR3, the DNA is TGTGCCAGCAGCTTAGCCGACAGGGGGCTTTCACCCCTCCACTTT. Translating gives CASSLADRGLSPLHF.

The chain couples TRBV14 to TRBJ2-1; D gene uncertain. The germline V and J ends were trimmed by 0 bases and 3 bases, with 6 bases remaining between them. This CDR3 contains 14 residues. From germline, CDR1 is SGHDN and CDR2 FVKESK. The CDR3 bases are TGTGCCAGCAGCCAAGATTTAGTCTACAATGAGCAGTTCTTC. It is translated as CASSQDLVYNEQFF.

The chain employs TRBV4-1 and TRBJ2-3; D may be TRBD2 (6 bases). Trimming took off 2 bases at V and 2 bases at J, with 17 bases between the two ends. Germline-derived CDR1 and CDR2 are MGHRA and YSYEKL. The CDR3 covers 17 residues. CDR3 nucleotides: TGCGCCAGCAGCCAACGGGAGCCGGGACTTTACACAGATACGCAGTATTTT. Encoded protein: CASSQREPGLYTDTQYF.

This chain uses TRBV27 with TRBJ2-5; D perhaps matches TRBD2 (5 bases). Germline values: CDR1 MNHEY, CDR2 SMNVEV (reference sequence). V was trimmed by 8 bases and J by 3 bases, leaving 10 bases between them. The CDR3 spans 12 residues. The DNA for the CDR3 is TGTGCCAGCTTGAGGGTAGAAGAGACCCAGTACTTC. It specifies CASLRVEETQYF.

The chain carries TRBV10-3 and TRBJ2-7, with 7 bases matching TRBD2. The ends lost 5 bases at V and 0 bases at J; junction bases unmatched: 7. Looked up from germline, CDR1 is ENHRY and CDR2 is SYGVKD. The CDR3 loop spans 15 amino acids. CDR3 protein: CAISRIAGRSYEQYF. Written as DNA, the CDR3 is TGTGCCATCAGTAGAATAGCGGGCCGCTCCTACGAGCAGTACTTC.

The rearrangement links TRBV25-1 to TRBJ2-3; maybe TRBD2 (6 bases). V lost 10 bases and J lost 2, with 16 bases in between. Germline V gene data show CDR1 as MGHDK and CDR2 as SYGVNS. The CDR3 contains 14 residues. The CDR3 sequence is CATWGEIHTDTQYF. The DNA for the CDR3 is TGTGCCACCTGGGGGGAGATCCACACAGATACGCAGTATTTT.

The chain recombines TRBV19 with TRBJ1-1; TRBD1 matches 9 bases. Germline CDR1 LNHDA, CDR2 SQIVND (reference sequence). V gave up 5 bases and J gave up 3 bases; unmatched junction bases: 7. The CDR3 runs to 15 residues. In DNA, the CDR3 is TGTGCCAGTAGTCAACAGGGGGCGGCCCACACTGAAGCTTTCTTT. Its translation: CASSQQGAAHTEAFF.

This chain links TRBV6-2 or TRBV6-3 with TRBJ2-1; the D gene could be TRBD1 or TRBD2 (6 bases each). Trimming shortened V by 0 bases and J by 0 bases, and 9 bases separated the two germline ends. This CDR3 contains 16 residues. Germline CDR1 reads MNHEY; CDR2 reads SVGEGT. As DNA, the CDR3 is TGTGCCAGCAGTTACTCAGGGGGGCCCTCCTACAATGAGCAGTTCTTC. Protein: CASSYSGGPSYNEQFF.

The rearrangement links TRBV3-1 (or the pseudogene TRBV3-2) to TRBJ2-1; 8 bases are shared with TRBD2. This CDR3 contains 15 residues. The V and J ends lost 8 bases and 2 bases, in that order; junction bases with no gene match: 8. Germline values: CDR1 LGHDT, CDR2 YNNKEL (reference sequence). The CDR3: CASGRAGEPYNEQFF. The DNA for the CDR3 is TGTGCCAGCGGTCGAGCGGGAGAGCCCTACAATGAGCAGTTCTTC.

The table lists this clone with a count of one. The CDR3 region has the DNA TGCAGTGCTAGTCCTAGCGGGAAGGGGTACGAGCAGTACTTC. Protein product: CSASPSGKGYEQYF. The chain is built from TRBV20-1 and TRBJ2-7, with 9 positions matching TRBD2. Unmatched junction bases numbered 7, after V lost 3 bases and J lost 4 bases. The CDR3 spans 14 residues. CDR1 and CDR2 from the germline V gene are DFQATT and SNEGSKA (reference sequence).

The CDR3, as DNA: TGTGCCAGCAGCTTAGAGGCGGGAAGCTCCTACGAGCAGTACTTC. It specifies CASSLEAGSSYEQYF. V gene TRBV11-2 combines with J gene TRBJ2-7; D is possibly TRBD2 (6 bases). The V and J ends lost 0 bases and 0 bases respectively, with 9 bases between them. This CDR3 has 15 residues. CDR1 is SGHAT, CDR2 FQNNGV, per germline.

This chain joins TRBV27 and TRBJ1-3; D unclear. There are 11 residues in the CDR3. Germline CDR1 MNHEY, CDR2 SMNVEV (reference sequence). Between the trimmed V and J ends, which lost 8 bases and 2 bases, there was a span of 4 bases. The CDR3 bases are TGTGCCAGCCGGGCTGGAAACACCATATATTTT. It specifies CASRAGNTIYF.

In this sample, this clone turned up once. The genes are TRBV6-6 and TRBJ1-1, with D unclear. Trimming left V 2 bases short and J 5 bases short, with 0 bases between. The CDR3 length is 10 residues. Germline V lookup: CDR1 MNHNY, CDR2 SVGAGI (reference sequence). In nucleotides, the CDR3 is TGTGCCAGCAGTTACACTGAAGCTTTCTTT. Protein product: CASSYTEAFF.

The V gene is TRBV15, the J gene TRBJ2-2; 7 bases agree with TRBD2. The CDR3 spans 17 residues. Germline values: CDR1 LNHNV, CDR2 YYDKDF (reference sequence). Losses at the gene ends were 0 bases for V and 2 bases for J; bases not matched to a gene: 6. In DNA, the CDR3 is TGTGCCACCAGCAGAGATCTCGCTAGCGGAAACACCGGGGAGCTGTTTTTT. It yields the protein CATSRDLASGNTGELFF.

The CDR3 nucleotides are TGTGCCAGCAGTTACCCTTCCACTAGCGGGAGCAACGAGCAGTACTTC. Translated: CASSYPSTSGSNEQYF. The V call is TRBV6-2 or TRBV6-3, the J call TRBJ2-7; 11 bases agree with TRBD2. Losses at the gene ends were 2 bases for V and 5 bases for J; bases not matched to a gene: 8. The CDR3 contains 16 residues. Per germline, CDR1 MNHEY and CDR2 SVGEGT.

The V call is TRBV3-1 (or the pseudogene TRBV3-2), the J call TRBJ1-1; D uncertain. CDR3 length: 15 amino acids. V was pared by 0 bases and J by 2 bases, with 10 bases between. Germline V gene lookup returns CDR1 LGHDT and CDR2 YNNKEL (reference sequence). The CDR3 DNA reads TGTGCCAGCAGCCAAGAGGTGTTACGAAACACTGAAGCTTTCTTT. This sequence encodes CASSQEVLRNTEAFF.

This CDR3 is CASSQDSGGAFNEQFF. The CDR3, as DNA: TGCGCCAGCAGCCAAGATTCAGGGGGCGCCTTCAATGAGCAGTTCTTC. The rearrangement uses TRBV4-1 and TRBJ2-1; 8 bases fit TRBD1. The germline V gene encodes CDR1 MGHRA and CDR2 YSYEKL. V trimming: 0 bases; J trimming: 6 bases; junction bases outside the gene matches: 7. This CDR3 is built from 16 residues.

The chain joins TRBV27 to TRBJ1-6; D not certain. Germline V gene lookup returns CDR1 MNHEY and CDR2 SMNVEV (reference sequence). The CDR3 length is 13 residues. The V end was cut by 3 bases, the J end by 6 bases, with 6 bases between. This chain's CDR3 is CASSLGINSPLHF. The CDR3 bases are TGTGCCAGCAGTTTGGGCATTAATTCACCCCTCCACTTT.

This chain joins TRBV7-6 and TRBJ2-1, with D possibly TRBD2 on 6 matching bases. This CDR3 has 16 residues. V lost 5 bases to trimming and J lost 4 bases, with 18 bases between them. Germline V gene sequence: CDR1 SGHVS, CDR2 FNYEAQ. CDR3 residues: CASSPPREGGYNEQFF. Here the CDR3 DNA reads TGTGCCAGCAGCCCACCCCGAGAGGGAGGATACAATGAGCAGTTCTTC.

This clone was detected only once. The chain uses TRBV27 and TRBJ2-1; D gene unclear. Germline V gene lookup returns CDR1 MNHEY and CDR2 SMNVEV (reference sequence). The CDR3 loop spans 11 amino acids. Trimming took 3 bases from V and 11 from J, leaving 8 bases between them. The CDR3 sequence: CASSFLGKQFF. DNA for the CDR3: TGTGCCAGCAGTTTCTTGGGTAAGCAGTTCTTC.

The chain's CDR3 is CASSEEDFSNQPQHF. CDR3 nucleotide sequence: TGTGCCAGCAGTGAAGAGGACTTTAGCAATCAGCCCCAGCATTTT. The chain joins TRBV6-1 to TRBJ1-5; D not resolved. This CDR3 has 15 amino acids. The germline V gene encodes CDR1 MNHNS and CDR2 SASEGT. V was shortened by 1 base and J by 0 bases, with 7 bases between the two germline ends.

The genes are TRBV19 and TRBJ1-4; D might be TRBD1 (5 bases). The CDR3 totals 17 residues. Germline V gives CDR1 LNHDA, CDR2 SQIVND (reference sequence). Trimming left V 4 bases short and J 8 bases short, with 23 bases between. CDR3 amino acids: CASSRSGTQGKYEKLFF. The CDR3, as DNA: TGTGCCAGTAGTAGATCCGGGACCCAAGGGAAGTACGAAAAACTGTTTTTT.

The chain links TRBV19 to TRBJ1-1; D uncertain. Looked up from germline, CDR1 is LNHDA and CDR2 is SQIVND (reference sequence). CDR3 size: 13 residues. Trimming shortened V by 7 bases and J by 5 bases, and 14 bases separated the two germline ends. CDR3 nucleotide sequence: TGTGCCAGTACGGTGGGGTCGTGGACTGAAGCTTTCTTT. Its translation: CASTVGSWTEAFF.

The chain combines TRBV7-2 with TRBJ2-2; D might be TRBD1 (7 bases). Germline V lookup: CDR1 SGHTA, CDR2 FQGNSA. The CDR3 runs 16 residues. V lost 5 bases to trimming and J lost 1 base, with 14 bases between them. CDR3 in DNA: TGTGCCAGCAGCCAGGGGGGCGCGGGGAACACCGGGGAGCTGTTTTTT. It yields the protein CASSQGGAGNTGELFF.

The J gene is TRBJ2-7, the V gene TRBV11-2, with 9 positions matching TRBD1. From germline, CDR1 is SGHAT and CDR2 FQNNGV. V was pared by 5 bases and J by 3 bases, with 11 bases of the junction left unmatched. CDR3 length: 16 amino acids. CDR3 nucleotide sequence: TGTGCCAGCAGCAATGCCATCGGGACAGGGCACTACGAGCAGTACTTC. Its translation is CASSNAIGTGHYEQYF.

This chain connects TRBV11-2 to TRBJ2-1; 8 nucleotides align to TRBD2. Trimming took 7 bases from V and 3 from J; bases not matched to a gene: 11. Germline V gene sequence: CDR1 SGHAT, CDR2 FQNNGV. CDR3 size: 16 residues. The CDR3 nucleotides read TGTGCCAGCACCAACCGCGGGAGGATCTTCTACAATGAGCAGTTCTTC. Translation gives CASTNRGRIFYNEQFF.